This TCR beta chain was sequenced in a study of blood T cell repertoires in COVID-19 (dated by TCRdb to 2019 to 2021). Regarding the study in general: The collaborator samples originated in the United States, Italy and Spain and spanned the acute and convalescent phases of COVID-19. The prospective study material was composed of cDNA or gDNA derived from T cells, B-cell-depleted T cells, or PBMCs. The dataset comprised deeply sampled blood TCRbeta repertoires from subjects exposed to, actively infected with, or recovered from COVID-19. The repertoires were made available in a free public database intended to serve as a resource for research on the immune response to SARS-CoV-2. Samples came from the ongoing ImmuneRACE study (first 160 participants) plus 1,254 subjects from 6 global collaborators. Nearly every sample came with metadata listing a de-identified subject ID, COVID-19 status, age in years and sex. Where available, HLA class I and class II types were obtained from metadata supplied by the sample provider rather than from assay-based typing. Beyond this particular receptor, the publication reports: The amount of clinical and demographic metadata varied by source and participant and was provided uncurated.

TCRbeta CDR3 regions were amplified from genomic DNA using the immunoSEQ Assay, a bias-controlled multiplex PCR. The authors' analysis ran thus. The number of nucleated cells in each sample was estimated from the amplification of reference gene primers within the assay. Sequence reads were collapsed and filtered to measure the absolute abundance of every unique TCRbeta CDR3 rearrangement. Productive Simpson clonality was computed per sample as the square root of Simpson's diversity index over productive rearrangements. What TCRdb holds here is the immuneACCESS table cut down to in-frame rearrangements. Part of the clones is not present; checked against another copy, under half of the missing clones reflect an unresolved V gene, and the others are unexplained. V, J and clone size are those of that table, while D and trimming were read from the DNA. The sample table records 40,000 or so clones; around 84% of these occur just once. The ten top clones hold over 10% of the sample.

Collaborating institutions collected whole blood in K2EDTA tubes following their own protocols. For TCRbeta analysis, collaborators shipped samples in one of three forms: frozen whole blood, isolated PBMCs, or DNA extracted from either of those sample types. Of note for this clone: This clone's antigen is unknown. No much larger clone is present one base from it, and per-base qualities are unavailable.

The cysteine opens and the phenylalanine closes a CDR3 of 16 amino acids. Only the CDR3 DNA stays, 48 bases, in frame from base 1. Deletion took 1 base off V and 1 base off J, with a span of 13 bases between the germline ends. The CDR1 and CDR2 encoded by the germline V gene are KGHSH and LQKENI. The sample comprised peripheral blood. The V gene is TRBV18 and the J gene is TRBJ1-1; TRBD1 is possibly the D segment (5 matching bases). This clonotype was obtained from a woman between 65 and 79 years old in a cohort sampled during active COVID-19. At the DNA level, the sequence is TGTGCCAGCTCACCACTATCGACAGTGACGAACACTGAAGCTTTCTTT. Its coded protein is CASSPLSTVTNTEAFF. With all but the CDR3 taken from the reference TRBV18 and TRBJ1-1 genes, the full variable domain is: NAGVMQNPRHLVRRRGQEARLRCSPMKGHSHVYWYRQLPEEGLKFMVYLQKENIIDESGMPKERFSAEFPKEGPSILRIQQVVRGDSAAYFCASSPLSTVTNTEAFFGQGTRLTVV.